A single sample is the source of the 20 T cell receptor beta chains below, sequenced in a study of shared clonotypes between healthy human individuals. Sequenced by immunoSEQ multiplex PCR; TCRdb stores in-frame clones only, minus some. The profile covers about 710,000 clones, with around 77% appearing a single time and under 2% taken by the ten largest. Material for sequencing was memory CD4+ T cells sorted from blood. Subset specified: CD45RA-negative fraction. These receptors all stem from a woman aged 30 to 39 in good health.

The rearrangement joins TRBV30 to TRBJ1-2; possible D gene TRBD1, 6 bases. Germline loops: CDR1 GTSNPN, CDR2 SVGIG (reference sequence). With 0 bases removed from V and 4 bases from J, the gap between germline ends came to 9 bases. The CDR3 loop spans 13 amino acids. Written as DNA, the CDR3 is TGTGCCTGGAGTGTGGGGGCCAGCTATGGCTACACCTTC. It is translated as CAWSVGASYGYTF.

This clone was seen a handful of times. Within the sample, other DNA sequences also encode this same CDR3. CDR3 in DNA: TGCGCCAGCAGCCAAGGCGGACACAGAGAAAACTATGGCTACACCTTC. Translated, it gives CASSQGGHRENYGYTF. V and J are TRBV4-1 and TRBJ1-2; tentatively, D is TRBD1 (5 bases). Per the germline V gene, CDR1 is MGHRA and CDR2 is YSYEKL. V lost 1 base to trimming and J lost 2 bases, with 14 bases between them. The CDR3 contains 16 residues.

This chain links TRBV6-1 with TRBJ2-7; 10 bases are shared with TRBD2. Germline lookup yields CDR1 MNHNS and CDR2 SASEGT. V lost 0 bases, J lost 6 bases, and 8 bases stayed unmatched. The CDR3 length is 16 residues. The CDR3 coding sequence is TGTGCCAGCAGTGAAGCAGAGATAGCGGGAGGAGGCGAGCAGTACTTC. It specifies CASSEAEIAGGGEQYF.

The chain has TRBV11-1 and TRBJ2-5; maybe TRBD1 (6 bases). V was cut by 5 bases and J by 7 bases, with 17 bases left in between. The CDR3 loop spans 14 amino acids. Per the germline V gene, CDR1 is SGHAT and CDR2 is FQDESV (reference sequence). Written as DNA, the CDR3 is TGTGCCAGCAGCCCCTCGACGGGACACGCGACCCAGTACTTC. Its translation is CASSPSTGHATQYF.

The V gene is TRBV6-5, the J gene TRBJ1-1, with a weak D call TRBD1 (5 bases). This CDR3 spans 15 amino acids. Germline V gene data show CDR1 as MNHEY and CDR2 as SVGAGI. The V end was cut by 10 bases, the J end by 7 bases, with 25 bases between. The CDR3 region has the DNA TGTGCCACCGTCACCCCTGGATGGGGGTTGGGTGAAGCTTTCTTT. Translation: CATVTPGWGLGEAFF.

The gene calls are TRBV7-7 and TRBJ2-5; the D call may be TRBD1 or TRBD2 (6 bases each). Trimming stripped 1 base from V and 3 bases from J, with 9 bases between. The CDR3 sequence is 14 residues long. Germline V gene lookup returns CDR1 SSHAT and CDR2 FNYEAQ (reference sequence). This CDR3 reads CASSLGGAKETQYF. The CDR3 coding sequence is TGTGCCAGCAGCTTAGGGGGGGCAAAAGAGACCCAGTACTTC.

The V gene is TRBV7-9, the J gene TRBJ2-3; no definite D call. The germline V gene encodes CDR1 SEHNR and CDR2 FQNEAQ (reference sequence). V was clipped by 5 bases and J by 1 base, with 16 bases between them. The CDR3 extends over 16 amino acids. As DNA, the CDR3 is TGTGCCAGCAGCGCCGCGACTGGGCGGCGCACAGATACGCAGTATTTT. Amino acid sequence: CASSAATGRRTDTQYF. Supplemented by reference TRBV7-9 and TRBJ2-3, the full variable domain reads DTGVSQNPRHKITKRGQNVTFRCDPISEHNRLYWYRQTLGQGPEFLTYFQNEAQLEKSRLLSDRFSAERPKGSFSTLEIQRTEQGDSAMYLCASSAATGRRTDTQYFGPGTRLTVL.

The genes are TRBV7-8 and TRBJ2-3, with 7 bases identical to TRBD1. This CDR3 comprises 15 residues. The J segment lost 0 bases and the V segment lost 5 bases, leaving 5 bases of the junction unmatched. Germline V gene data show CDR1 as SGHVS and CDR2 as FQNEAQ. The CDR3 sequence is CASSQGEPSTDTQYF. Written as DNA, the CDR3 is TGTGCCAGCAGCCAGGGGGAGCCTAGCACAGATACGCAGTATTTT.

The table lists this clone with many counts. The J gene is TRBJ1-5, the V gene TRBV6-4, with D hard to call. Germline CDR1 MRHNA, CDR2 SNTAGT. This CDR3 is 13 amino acids long. Deletions cut 3 bases from V and 1 base from J, with 4 bases between. The CDR3 nucleotides are TGTGCCAGCAGTGAGATGAGCAATCAGCCCCAGCATTTT. Translating it yields CASSEMSNQPQHF.

The rearrangement links TRBV18 to TRBJ2-3; 12 nucleotides align to TRBD2. Germline loops: CDR1 KGHSH, CDR2 LQKENI. CDR3 length: 15 amino acids. The J segment lost 4 bases and the V segment lost 6 bases, leaving 5 bases of the junction unmatched. The DNA of the CDR3 is TGTGCCAGCTCCCCCGCTAGCGGGAGGGCAGATACGCAGTATTTT. Encoded protein: CASSPASGRADTQYF.

This chain joins TRBV4-1 and TRBJ2-3; possibly TRBD1 or TRBD2 for D (5 bases each). The CDR3 totals 15 residues. V gave up 5 bases and J gave up 0 bases, with 12 bases separating them. In germline, CDR1 is MGHRA, CDR2 YSYEKL. In nucleotides, the CDR3 is TGCGCCAGCAGCACCGCAGGGACGAGCACAGATACGCAGTATTTT. It specifies CASSTAGTSTDTQYF.

This clone has a handful of counts. This rearrangement joins TRBV11-2 to TRBJ2-1; D remains ambiguous. With 1 base removed from V and 0 bases from J, the gap between germline ends came to 7 bases. This CDR3 is built from 15 residues. Germline lookup yields CDR1 SGHAT and CDR2 FQNNGV. For the CDR3, the DNA is TGTGCCAGCAGCTTAGCAGTGGTCTCCTACAATGAGCAGTTCTTC. Translating gives CASSLAVVSYNEQFF.

V is TRBV28 and J is TRBJ2-7; no reliable D call. Trimming cost V 1 base and J 5 bases, with 3 bases left between them. This CDR3 spans 11 amino acids. Germline CDR1 is MDHEN and CDR2 is SYDVKM. Written as DNA, the CDR3 is TGTGCCAGCAGTTTATCAAACGAGCAGTACTTC. Translated, it gives CASSLSNEQYF.

For this clone: One base away lies a much larger clone, so this may be a sequencing read error. The genes are TRBV7-2 and TRBJ2-3; D not resolved. This CDR3 spans 14 amino acids. Trimming stripped 4 bases from V and 0 bases from J, with 8 bases between. CDR1 SGHTA and CDR2 FQGNSA come from the germline V gene. The CDR3 protein is CASSSGPSTDTQYF. In DNA, the CDR3 is TGTGCCAGCAGCTCCGGACCGAGCACAGATACGCAGTATTTT.

The gene calls are TRBV7-8 and TRBJ2-5; TRBD1 is a possible D gene (5 bases). This CDR3 spans 15 amino acids. V gave up 1 base and J gave up 4 bases, with 13 bases separating them. Germline CDR1 reads SGHVS; CDR2 reads FQNEAQ. CDR3 sequence reads: CASSLGSWGRETQYF. The DNA for the CDR3 is TGTGCCAGCAGCTTAGGGTCGTGGGGCAGAGAGACCCAGTACTTC.

J is TRBJ2-7 and V is TRBV19, with TRBD1 matching over 9 bases. CDR1 and CDR2 from the germline V gene are LNHDA and SQIVND (reference sequence). The CDR3 covers 18 residues. With V trimmed by 6 bases and J by 0 bases, 15 bases remained unmatched. The CDR3 region is CASSLGPGQGRSSYEQYF. CDR3 DNA: TGTGCCAGTAGCCTAGGCCCGGGACAGGGTAGAAGCTCCTACGAGCAGTACTTC.

Points on this clone: The sample contains more than one DNA sequence encoding this CDR3. V gene TRBV28 combines with J gene TRBJ1-5; D unclear. CDR1 MDHEN and CDR2 SYDVKM come from the germline V gene. Trimming took 6 bases from V and 1 from J, leaving 4 bases between them. The CDR3 is 12 amino acids. The CDR3 region is CASRGSNQPQHF. CDR3 DNA: TGTGCCAGCAGGGGAAGCAATCAGCCCCAGCATTTT.

Worth noting for this clone: A far larger clone lies a single base away; this is likely a read error. The V call is TRBV30, the J call TRBJ2-1, with TRBD1 identical over 7 bases. There are 13 residues in the CDR3. CDR1 GTSNPN and CDR2 SVGIG come from the germline V gene (reference sequence). The V and J ends lost 3 bases and 14 bases, in that order; junction bases with no gene match: 13. The CDR3, as DNA: TGTGCCTGGAGGTCTGGCGAGGGGGCTAGGGAGTTCTTC. Protein sequence: CAWRSGEGAREFF.

This chain uses TRBV18 with TRBJ2-7, with 10 nucleotides matching TRBD2. The J segment lost 2 bases and the V segment lost 3 bases, leaving 10 bases of the junction unmatched. This CDR3 is 17 amino acids long. Germline CDR1 is KGHSH and CDR2 is LQKENI. In nucleotides, the CDR3 is TGTGCCAGCTCACCCCCCACCCGACTAGCGGGCACCTACGAGCAGTACTTC. It encodes CASSPPTRLAGTYEQYF.

Of note for this clone: Since a much larger clone is just one base distant, this may be a read error. The chain employs TRBV5-1 and TRBJ2-2; TRBD1 matches at 9 bases. CDR3 length: 15 residues. CDR1 is SGHRS and CDR2 is YFSETQ in the germline V gene. CDR3 in DNA: TGCGCCAGCAGCTTAGGGGACAGGGACACCAGGGAGCTGTTTTTT. Amino acids: CASSLGDRDTRELFF. Variable domain in full (rest from reference TRBV5-1 and TRBJ2-2): KAGVTQTPRYLIKTRGQQVTLSCSPISGHRSVSWYQQTPGQGLQFLFEYFSETQRNKGNFPGRFSGRQFSNSRSEMNVSTLELGDSALYLCASSLGDRDTRELFFGEGSRLTVL.